The present T cell receptor (beta chain) was sequenced within a study of T cell repertoires in aging, cancer and after chemotherapy. Study-level background: Healthy donor repertoires were recorded over several months to years and showed clear clonal overlap.

This clonotype came up a few times. Its antigen is still unknown. Findings and caveats of the study: In healthy donors, age-related TCR diversity loss mainly reflected lost richness.

Multiplex touch-down PCR with TRB-A/B primers amplified rearranged V-D-J TRB sequences. TCRdb processed the multiplex PCR reads anew with MiXCR; each CDR3 protein has one entry. This sample has about 9,700 distinct CDR3 sequences, with about 33% found just once. Amplification of TCR beta used genomic DNA extracted from peripheral blood. V lost 3 bases, J lost 2 bases, and 8 bases stayed unmatched. CDR3 length equals 17 residues. This chain joins TRBV12-3 or TRBV12-4 and TRBJ2-5; 11 bases align to TRBD2. The clonotype was recovered from a human donor in good health. Sequenced: blood. The CDR3 coding sequence is TGTGCCAGCAGTTTTTGGGAGCTAGCGGGAGGACAAGAGACCCAGTACTTC. It codes for CASSFWELAGGQETQYF.